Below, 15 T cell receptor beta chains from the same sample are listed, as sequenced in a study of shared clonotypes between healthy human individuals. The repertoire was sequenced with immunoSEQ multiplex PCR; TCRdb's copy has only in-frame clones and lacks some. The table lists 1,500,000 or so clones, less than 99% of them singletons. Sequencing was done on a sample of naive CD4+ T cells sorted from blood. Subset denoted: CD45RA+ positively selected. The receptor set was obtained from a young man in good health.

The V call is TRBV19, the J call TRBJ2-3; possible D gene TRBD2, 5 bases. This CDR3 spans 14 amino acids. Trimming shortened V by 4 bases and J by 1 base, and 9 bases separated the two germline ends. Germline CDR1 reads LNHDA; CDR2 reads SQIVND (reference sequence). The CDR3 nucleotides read TGTGCCAGTAGTAGCGGAGGCGGCACAGATACGCAGTATTTT. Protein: CASSSGGGTDTQYF.

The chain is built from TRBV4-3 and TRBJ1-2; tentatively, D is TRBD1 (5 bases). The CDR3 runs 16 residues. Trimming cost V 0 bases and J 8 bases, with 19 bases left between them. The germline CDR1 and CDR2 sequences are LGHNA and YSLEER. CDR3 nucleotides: TGCGCCAGCAGCCAAGATCTGGGAGGGGTTGGTCGGGGCTACACCTTC. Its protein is CASSQDLGGVGRGYTF.

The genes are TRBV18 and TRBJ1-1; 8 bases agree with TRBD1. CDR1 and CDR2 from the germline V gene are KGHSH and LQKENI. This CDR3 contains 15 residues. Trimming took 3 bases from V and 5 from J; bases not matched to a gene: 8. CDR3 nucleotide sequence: TGTGCCAGCTCACCCGGCCCAAACAGGGGGACTGAAGCTTTCTTT. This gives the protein CASSPGPNRGTEAFF. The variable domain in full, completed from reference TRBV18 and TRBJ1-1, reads NAGVMQNPRHLVRRRGQEARLRCSPMKGHSHVYWYRQLPEEGLKFMVYLQKENIIDESGMPKERFSAEFPKEGPSILRIQQVVRGDSAAYFCASSPGPNRGTEAFFGQGTRLTVV.

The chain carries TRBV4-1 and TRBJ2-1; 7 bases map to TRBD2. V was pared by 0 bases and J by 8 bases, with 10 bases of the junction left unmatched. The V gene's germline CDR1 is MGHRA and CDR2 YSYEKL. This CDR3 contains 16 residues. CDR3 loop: CASSQERGRGQDEQFF. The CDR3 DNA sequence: TGCGCCAGCAGCCAAGAACGCGGGAGAGGGCAGGATGAGCAGTTCTTC.

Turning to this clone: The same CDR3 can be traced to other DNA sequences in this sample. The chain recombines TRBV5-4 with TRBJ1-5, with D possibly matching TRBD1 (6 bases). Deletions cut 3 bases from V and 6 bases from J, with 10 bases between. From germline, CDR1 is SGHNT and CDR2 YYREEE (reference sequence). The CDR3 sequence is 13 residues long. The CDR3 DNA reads TGTGCCAGCAGCTCTGACAGGAGTCAGCCCCAGCATTTT. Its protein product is CASSSDRSQPQHF.

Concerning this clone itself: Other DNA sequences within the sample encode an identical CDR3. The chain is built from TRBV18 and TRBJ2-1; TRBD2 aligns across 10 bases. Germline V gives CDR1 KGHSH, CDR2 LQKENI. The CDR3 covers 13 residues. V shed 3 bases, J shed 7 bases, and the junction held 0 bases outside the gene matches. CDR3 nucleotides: TGTGCCAGCTCACCGACTAGCGGGAATGAGCAGTTCTTC. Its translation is CASSPTSGNEQFF.

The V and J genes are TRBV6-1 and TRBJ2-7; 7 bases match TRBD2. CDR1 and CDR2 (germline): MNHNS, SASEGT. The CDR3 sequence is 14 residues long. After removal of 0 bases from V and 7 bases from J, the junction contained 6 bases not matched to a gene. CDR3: CASSEAGGPREQYF. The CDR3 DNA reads TGTGCCAGCAGTGAAGCGGGAGGGCCTAGGGAGCAGTACTTC.

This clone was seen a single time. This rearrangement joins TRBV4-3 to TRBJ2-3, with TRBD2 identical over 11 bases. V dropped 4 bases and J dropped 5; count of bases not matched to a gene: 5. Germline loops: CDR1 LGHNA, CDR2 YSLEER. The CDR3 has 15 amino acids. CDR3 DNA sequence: TGCGCCAGCAGCCCCCAGGGGACTAGCGGAGATACGCAGTATTTT. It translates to CASSPQGTSGDTQYF.

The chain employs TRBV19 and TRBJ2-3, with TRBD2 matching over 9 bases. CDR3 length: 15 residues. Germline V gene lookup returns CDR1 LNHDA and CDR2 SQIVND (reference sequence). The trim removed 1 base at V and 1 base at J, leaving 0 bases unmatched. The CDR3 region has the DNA TGTGCCAGTAGTATAGCTAGCGGGGGCACAGATACGCAGTATTTT. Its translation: CASSIASGGTDTQYF.

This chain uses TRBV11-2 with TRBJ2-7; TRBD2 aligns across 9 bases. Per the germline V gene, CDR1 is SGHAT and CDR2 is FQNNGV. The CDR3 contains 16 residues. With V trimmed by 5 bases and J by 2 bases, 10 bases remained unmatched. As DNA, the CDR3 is TGTGCCAGCAGCACCCTAGCGGGGTCAAACCCCTACGAGCAGTACTTC. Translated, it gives CASSTLAGSNPYEQYF.

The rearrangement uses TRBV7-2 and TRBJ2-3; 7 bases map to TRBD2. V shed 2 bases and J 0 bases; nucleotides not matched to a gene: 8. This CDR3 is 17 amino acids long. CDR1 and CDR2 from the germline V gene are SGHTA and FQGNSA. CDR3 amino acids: CASSLTHHSGSTDTQYF. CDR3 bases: TGTGCCAGCAGCTTAACCCACCATAGCGGGAGCACAGATACGCAGTATTTT.

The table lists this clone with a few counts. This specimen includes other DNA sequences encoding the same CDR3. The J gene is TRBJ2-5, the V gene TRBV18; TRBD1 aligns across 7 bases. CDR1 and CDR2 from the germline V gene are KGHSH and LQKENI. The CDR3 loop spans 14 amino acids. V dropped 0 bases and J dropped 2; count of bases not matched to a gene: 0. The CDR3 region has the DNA TGTGCCAGCTCACCACCGGGACAGCAAGAGACCCAGTACTTC. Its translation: CASSPPGQQETQYF. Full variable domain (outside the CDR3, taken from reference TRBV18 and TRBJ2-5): NAGVMQNPRHLVRRRGQEARLRCSPMKGHSHVYWYRQLPEEGLKFMVYLQKENIIDESGMPKERFSAEFPKEGPSILRIQQVVRGDSAAYFCASSPPGQQETQYFGPGTRLLVL.

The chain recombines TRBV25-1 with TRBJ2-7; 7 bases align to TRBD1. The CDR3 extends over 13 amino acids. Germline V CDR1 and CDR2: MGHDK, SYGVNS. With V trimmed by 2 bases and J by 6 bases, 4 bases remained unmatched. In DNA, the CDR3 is TGTGCCAGCAGTGAAGTAGACAGGGTCGAGCAGTACTTC. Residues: CASSEVDRVEQYF.

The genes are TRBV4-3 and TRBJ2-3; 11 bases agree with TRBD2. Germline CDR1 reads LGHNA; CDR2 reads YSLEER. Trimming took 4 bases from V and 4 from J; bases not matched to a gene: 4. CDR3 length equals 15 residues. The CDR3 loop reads CASSPTSGSADTQYF. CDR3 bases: TGCGCCAGCAGCCCCACTAGCGGGAGTGCAGATACGCAGTATTTT.

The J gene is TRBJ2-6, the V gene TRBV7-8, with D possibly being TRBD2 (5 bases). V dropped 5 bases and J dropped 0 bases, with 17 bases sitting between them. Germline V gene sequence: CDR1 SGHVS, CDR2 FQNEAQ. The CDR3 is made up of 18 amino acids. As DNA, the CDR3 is TGTGCCAGCAGCACCCGGTTAGCGCGTTTCTCTGGGGCCAACGTCCTGACTTTC. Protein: CASSTRLARFSGANVLTF.